A few counts support the clone carrying this T cell receptor beta chain. The antigen remains unidentified. This specimen comes from a study of cytomegalovirus exposure and HLA in healthy donors. The CDR3 runs 16 residues. Germline V gene lookup returns CDR1 MGHRA and CDR2 YSYEKL. Trimming at V came to 1 base and at J to 6 bases, leaving 8 bases not matched to a gene. Profiled with immunoSEQ multiplex PCR; TCRdb holds only in-frame clones, not every one. The sample contains 150,000 to 180,000 clones, 86% of which appear only once. General study findings and limits: Rarity held for most TCR sequences, but there were some public TCRs that occurred in many donors. Subsequent analysis revealed that first-cohort TCR clusters tended to co-occur in the approximately 120 validation repertoires.

The chain couples TRBV4-1 to TRBJ2-2, with 7 nucleotides matching TRBD1. The material sequenced was PBMCs. This TCR came from a human donor in good health. DNA for the CDR3: TGCGCCAGCAGCCAAGTCCGGACAGGTGGGGCCGGGGAGCTGTTTTTT. Protein: CASSQVRTGGAGELFF.